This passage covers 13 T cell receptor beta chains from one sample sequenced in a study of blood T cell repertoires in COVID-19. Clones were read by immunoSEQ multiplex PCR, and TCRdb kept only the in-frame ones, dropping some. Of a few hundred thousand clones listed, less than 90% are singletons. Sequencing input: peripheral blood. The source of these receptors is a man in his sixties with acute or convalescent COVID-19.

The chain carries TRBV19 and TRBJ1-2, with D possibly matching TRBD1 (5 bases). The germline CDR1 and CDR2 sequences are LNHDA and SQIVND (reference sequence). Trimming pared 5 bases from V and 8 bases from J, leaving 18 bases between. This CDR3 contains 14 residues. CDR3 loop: CASSPTAGTRGYTF. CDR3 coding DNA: TGTGCCAGTAGTCCCACCGCCGGGACTAGAGGCTACACCTTC.

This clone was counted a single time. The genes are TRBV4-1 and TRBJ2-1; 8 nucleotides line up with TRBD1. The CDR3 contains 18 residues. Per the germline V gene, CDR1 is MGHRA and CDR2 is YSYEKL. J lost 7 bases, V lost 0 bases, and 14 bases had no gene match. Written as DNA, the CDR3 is TGCGCCAGCAGCCAAGATCTTAGGAGACAGGGGACACTTAATGAGCAGTTCTTC. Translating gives CASSQDLRRQGTLNEQFF.

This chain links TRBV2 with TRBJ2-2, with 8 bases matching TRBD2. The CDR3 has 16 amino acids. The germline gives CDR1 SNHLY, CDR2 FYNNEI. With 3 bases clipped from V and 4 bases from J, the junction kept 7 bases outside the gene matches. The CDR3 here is CASSDVDLAGTGELFF. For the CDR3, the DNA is TGTGCCAGCAGTGATGTTGATCTAGCGGGCACCGGGGAGCTGTTTTTT.

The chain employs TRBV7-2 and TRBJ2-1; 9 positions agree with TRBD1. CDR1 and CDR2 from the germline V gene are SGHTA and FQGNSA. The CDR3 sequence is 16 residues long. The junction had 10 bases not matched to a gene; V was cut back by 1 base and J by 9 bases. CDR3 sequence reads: CASSLDGQGLWSEQFF. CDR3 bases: TGTGCCAGCAGCTTAGATGGACAGGGGCTTTGGAGTGAGCAGTTCTTC.

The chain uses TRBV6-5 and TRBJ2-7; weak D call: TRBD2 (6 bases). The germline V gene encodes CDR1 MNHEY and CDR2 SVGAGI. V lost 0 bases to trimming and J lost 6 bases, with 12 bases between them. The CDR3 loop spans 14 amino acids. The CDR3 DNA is TGTGCCAGCAGTTACTCGGGAGGCAGAGGCGAGCAGTACTTC. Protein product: CASSYSGGRGEQYF.

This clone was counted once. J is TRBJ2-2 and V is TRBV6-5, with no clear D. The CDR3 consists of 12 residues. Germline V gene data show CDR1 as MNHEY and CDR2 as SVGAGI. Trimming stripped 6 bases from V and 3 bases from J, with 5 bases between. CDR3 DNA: TGTGCCAGCAGGGGCGACACCGGGGAGCTGTTTTTT. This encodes CASRGDTGELFF.

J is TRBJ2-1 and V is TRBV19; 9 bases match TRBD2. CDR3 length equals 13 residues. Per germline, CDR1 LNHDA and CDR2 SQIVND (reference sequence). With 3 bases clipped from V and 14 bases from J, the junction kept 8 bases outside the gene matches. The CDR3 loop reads CASSILAGTEEFF. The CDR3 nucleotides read TGTGCCAGTAGTATCCTAGCGGGAACCGAGGAGTTCTTC.

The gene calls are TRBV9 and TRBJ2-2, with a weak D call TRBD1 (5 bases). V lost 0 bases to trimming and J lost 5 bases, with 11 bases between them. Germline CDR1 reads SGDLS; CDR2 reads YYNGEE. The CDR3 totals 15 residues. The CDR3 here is CASSVDVTGTGELFF. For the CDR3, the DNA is TGTGCCAGCAGCGTAGACGTAACAGGAACCGGGGAGCTGTTTTTT.

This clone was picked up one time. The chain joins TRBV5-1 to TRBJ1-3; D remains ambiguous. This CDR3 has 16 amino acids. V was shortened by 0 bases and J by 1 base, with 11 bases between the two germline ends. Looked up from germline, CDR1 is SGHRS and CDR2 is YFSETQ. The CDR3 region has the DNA TGCGCCAGCAGCTTGGCCAGCATCAGGTCTGGAAACACCATATATTTT. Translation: CASSLASIRSGNTIYF.

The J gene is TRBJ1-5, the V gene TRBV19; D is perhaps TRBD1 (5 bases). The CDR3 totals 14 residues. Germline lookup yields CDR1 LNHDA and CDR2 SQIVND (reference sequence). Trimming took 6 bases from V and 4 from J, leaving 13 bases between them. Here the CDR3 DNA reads TGTGCCAGTAGACCCACAGGTGGAAATCAGCCCCAGCATTTT. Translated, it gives CASRPTGGNQPQHF.

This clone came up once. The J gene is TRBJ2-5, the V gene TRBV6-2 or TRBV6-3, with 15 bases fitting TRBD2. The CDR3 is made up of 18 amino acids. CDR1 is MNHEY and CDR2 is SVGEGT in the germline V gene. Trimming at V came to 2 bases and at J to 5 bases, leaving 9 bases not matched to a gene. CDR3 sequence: CASSYGPGTSGRPETQYF. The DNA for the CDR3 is TGTGCCAGCAGTTACGGTCCCGGGACTAGCGGGAGGCCTGAGACCCAGTACTTC.

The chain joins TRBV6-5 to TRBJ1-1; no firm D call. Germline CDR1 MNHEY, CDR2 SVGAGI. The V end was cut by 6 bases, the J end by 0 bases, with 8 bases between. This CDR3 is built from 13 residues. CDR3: CASSQDMNTEAFF. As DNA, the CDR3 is TGTGCCAGCAGCCAAGACATGAACACTGAAGCTTTCTTT.

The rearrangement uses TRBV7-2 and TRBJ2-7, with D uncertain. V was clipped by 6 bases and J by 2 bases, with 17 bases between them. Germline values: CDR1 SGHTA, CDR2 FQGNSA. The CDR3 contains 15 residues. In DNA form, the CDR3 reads TGTGCCAGCAGTGGGTTAGCTCTTATTACCTACGAGCAGTACTTC. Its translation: CASSGLALITYEQYF.